The 32 T cell receptor beta chains below come from one sample, sequenced in a study of T cell changes during pregnancy in multiple sclerosis. Using immunoSEQ multiplex PCR, the repertoire was profiled, and TCRdb retains in-frame clones only, with some absent. The data show about 45,000 clones, less than 95% seen once. This sample comprised CD8+ T cells from peripheral blood mononuclear cells, obtained in the second trimester of pregnancy. These receptors came from a female donor with multiple sclerosis, enrolled in a pregnancy study.

The gene calls are TRBV27 and TRBJ2-5; D is unresolved. This CDR3 contains 13 residues. Deletions cut 7 bases from V and 0 bases from J, with 9 bases between. From germline, CDR1 is MNHEY and CDR2 SMNVEV (reference sequence). The CDR3 DNA is TGTGCCAGCACCGGAGAGTACCAAGAGACCCAGTACTTC. Its translation: CASTGEYQETQYF.

The count of this clone is one. The chain combines TRBV11-2 with TRBJ2-1; the match to TRBD2 covers 7 bases. With V trimmed by 3 bases and J by 9 bases, 2 bases remained unmatched. The germline gives CDR1 SGHAT, CDR2 FQNNGV. The CDR3 runs 12 residues. This CDR3 is CASSLGGVEQFF. CDR3 DNA: TGTGCCAGCAGCTTGGGGGGGGTTGAGCAGTTCTTC. The entire variable domain, with the rest obtained from reference TRBV11-2 and TRBJ2-1, is as follows: EAGVAQSPRYKIIEKRQSVAFWCNPISGHATLYWYQQILGQGPKLLIQFQNNGVVDDSQLPKDRFSAERLKGVDSTLKIQPAKLEDSAVYLCASSLGGVEQFFGPGTRLTVL.

CDR3 DNA: TGTGCCAGCACCCTAGCGGGGGGGTCCGGAGATACGCAGTATTTT. Residues: CASTLAGGSGDTQYF. The chain couples TRBV9 to TRBJ2-3; 12 nucleotides agree with TRBD2. V shed 6 bases and J 5 bases; nucleotides not matched to a gene: 7. CDR3 length equals 15 residues. The V gene's germline CDR1 is SGDLS and CDR2 YYNGEE.

The rearrangement uses TRBV9 and TRBJ2-6; the D gene is possibly TRBD1 (5 bases). The CDR3 loop spans 14 amino acids. CDR1 and CDR2 (germline): SGDLS, YYNGEE. With 7 bases removed from V and 8 bases from J, the gap between germline ends came to 16 bases. The CDR3 spells CASGQGKGPNVLTF. CDR3 DNA: TGTGCCAGCGGTCAGGGAAAGGGGCCCAACGTCCTGACTTTC.

V usage is TRBV6-1 and J usage is TRBJ2-1, with D perhaps TRBD2 (6 bases). The CDR3 sequence is 14 residues long. Looked up from germline, CDR1 is MNHNS and CDR2 is SASEGT. Trimming removed 0 bases from V and 9 bases from J, with 12 bases in between. CDR3 protein: CASSEAEGSSEQFF. As DNA, the CDR3 is TGTGCCAGCAGTGAAGCGGAGGGGTCGAGTGAGCAGTTCTTC.

This chain uses TRBV30 with TRBJ2-1; 8 bases are a match to TRBD2. The germline CDR1 and CDR2 sequences are GTSNPN and SVGIG (reference sequence). V gave up 5 bases and J gave up 4 bases; unmatched junction bases: 10. The CDR3 extends over 15 amino acids. CDR3 amino acids: CAWDISGGAYNEQFF. In nucleotides, the CDR3 is TGTGCCTGGGATATCAGCGGGGGAGCTTACAATGAGCAGTTCTTC.

This clone came up once. The genes are TRBV13 and TRBJ1-2; D may be TRBD1 (6 bases). Trimming cost V 0 bases and J 14 bases, with 19 bases left between them. The germline V gene has CDR1 PRHDT and CDR2 FYEKMQ (reference sequence). The CDR3 covers 14 residues. Here the CDR3 reads CASSLGDSSWAKTF. CDR3 DNA: TGTGCCAGCAGCTTAGGGGACAGCAGTTGGGCTAAGACCTTC.

This clone was seen repeatedly, ten times or more. This CDR3 reads CASTQGTGRGEQYF. The CDR3 DNA sequence: TGTGCCAGCACACAAGGGACAGGGAGAGGCGAGCAGTACTTC. This chain connects TRBV6-5 to TRBJ2-7; TRBD1 matches 9 bases. Germline V CDR1 and CDR2: MNHEY, SVGAGI. V dropped 7 bases and J dropped 6; count of bases not matched to a gene: 10. The CDR3 extends over 14 amino acids.

The chain has TRBV2 and TRBJ1-4; D is uncertain. The CDR3 runs 13 residues. Germline-derived CDR1 and CDR2 are SNHLY and FYNNEI. Trimming left V 7 bases short and J 0 bases short, with 6 bases between. The CDR3 DNA reads TGTGCCAGCATAGAAACAACTAATGAAAAACTGTTTTTT. Translated: CASIETTNEKLFF.

The V call is TRBV6-1, the J call TRBJ1-1; 10 bases map to TRBD1. The CDR3 is 14 amino acids. J was trimmed by 3 bases and V by 3 bases; bases with no gene match: 1. Germline CDR1 and CDR2: MNHNS and SASEGT. The CDR3 reads CASSEGQGYTEAFF. The CDR3 DNA reads TGTGCCAGCAGTGAGGGACAGGGGTACACTGAAGCTTTCTTT.

The rearrangement joins TRBV9 to TRBJ2-7, with a possible D match to TRBD1 (6 bases). Germline V gene data show CDR1 as SGDLS and CDR2 as YYNGEE. This CDR3 is built from 14 residues. The V end lost 3 bases, the J end lost 6 bases, and 16 bases lay between the germline ends. CDR3 protein: CASSAWTKGGEQYF. The CDR3 DNA reads as TGTGCCAGCAGCGCCTGGACGAAAGGGGGCGAGCAGTACTTC.

This rearrangement joins TRBV7-9 to TRBJ2-7; D possibly corresponds to TRBD1 (5 bases). CDR1 is SEHNR and CDR2 is FQNEAQ in the germline V gene (reference sequence). The CDR3 is made up of 14 amino acids. V was cut by 5 bases and J by 2 bases, with 13 bases left in between. The CDR3 coding sequence is TGTGCCAGCAGCGAATCTAAGACAGCCTACGAGCAGTACTTC. This translates into CASSESKTAYEQYF. The full variable domain, with the rest looked up from reference TRBV7-9 and TRBJ2-7, is DTGVSQNPRHKITKRGQNVTFRCDPISEHNRLYWYRQTLGQGPEFLTYFQNEAQLEKSRLLSDRFSAERPKGSFSTLEIQRTEQGDSAMYLCASSESKTAYEQYFGPGTRLTVT.

The rearrangement joins TRBV27 to TRBJ2-1; 9 bases line up with TRBD1. The V gene end was trimmed by 5 bases and the J gene end by 9 bases; junction bases not matched to a gene: 8. From germline, CDR1 is MNHEY and CDR2 SMNVEV (reference sequence). The CDR3 consists of 14 residues. Here the CDR3 reads CASSPGTGFGEQFF. DNA for the CDR3: TGTGCCAGCAGTCCAGGGACAGGGTTCGGTGAGCAGTTCTTC.

The rearrangement links TRBV27 to TRBJ2-7, with D possibly matching TRBD2 (6 bases). The germline V gene encodes CDR1 MNHEY and CDR2 SMNVEV (reference sequence). V gave up 8 bases and J gave up 3 bases, with 8 bases separating them. The CDR3 totals 11 residues. The CDR3 nucleotides read TGTGCCAGCGGGGACTTCTACGAGCAGTACTTC. This translates into CASGDFYEQYF.

CDR3 DNA sequence: TGTGCCAGCAGCCCCGGACTAGCGGGGGCCTACGAGCAGTACTTC. It yields the protein CASSPGLAGAYEQYF. The V call is TRBV7-8, the J call TRBJ2-7; 13 bases are a match to TRBD2. The V gene's germline CDR1 is SGHVS and CDR2 FQNEAQ. This CDR3 is 15 amino acids long. V lost 5 bases, J lost 2 bases, and 3 bases stayed unmatched.

The chain carries TRBV4-3 and TRBJ2-2; 8 bases align to TRBD1. Germline CDR1 is LGHNA and CDR2 is YSLEER. The V gene end was trimmed by 3 bases and the J gene end by 3 bases; junction bases not matched to a gene: 6. CDR3 length: 16 amino acids. The CDR3 spells CASSHWTGKYTGELFF. The CDR3 DNA sequence: TGCGCCAGCAGCCATTGGACAGGGAAGTACACCGGGGAGCTGTTTTTT.

The chain carries TRBV5-1 and TRBJ2-1; 7 bases fit TRBD1. This CDR3 has 16 residues. Per the germline V gene, CDR1 is SGHRS and CDR2 is YFSETQ. The V gene end was trimmed by 1 base and the J gene end by 2 bases; junction bases not matched to a gene: 6. The CDR3 region is CASSLKGAAPYNEQFF. The CDR3 DNA reads as TGCGCCAGCAGCTTGAAGGGGGCGGCTCCCTACAATGAGCAGTTCTTC. Filled out from reference TRBV5-1 and TRBJ2-1, the complete variable domain reads KAGVTQTPRYLIKTRGQQVTLSCSPISGHRSVSWYQQTPGQGLQFLFEYFSETQRNKGNFPGRFSGRQFSNSRSEMNVSTLELGDSALYLCASSLKGAAPYNEQFFGPGTRLTVL.

This clone is a singleton in its sample. The rearrangement links TRBV27 to TRBJ1-6, with 8 bases lining up with TRBD1. Germline CDR1 and CDR2: MNHEY and SMNVEV (reference sequence). The junction had 6 bases not matched to a gene; V was cut back by 6 bases and J by 8 bases. There are 14 residues in the CDR3. Here the CDR3 reads CASSWGTGHSPLHF. CDR3 sequence (DNA): TGTGCCAGCAGCTGGGGGACAGGTCATTCACCCCTCCACTTT.

The genes are TRBV27 and TRBJ2-5; D not certain. Per germline, CDR1 MNHEY and CDR2 SMNVEV (reference sequence). The V and J ends lost 6 bases and 3 bases respectively, with 17 bases between them. The CDR3 spans 15 residues. CDR3 nucleotides: TGTGCCAGCAGGACTGCTCGAGAGCCCGAAGAGACCCAGTACTTC. This codes for CASRTAREPEETQYF.

V and J are TRBV11-2 and TRBJ1-2; weak D call: TRBD1 (6 bases). The CDR3 contains 13 residues. Trimming left V 2 bases short and J 4 bases short, with 8 bases between. Germline CDR1 is SGHAT and CDR2 is FQNNGV. This CDR3 reads CASSLQGFYGYTF. The CDR3 nucleotides read TGTGCCAGCAGCTTACAGGGGTTCTATGGCTACACCTTC.

The chain carries TRBV11-2 and TRBJ2-7; 9 bases are shared with TRBD1. CDR3 length: 15 amino acids. Trimming at V came to 5 bases and at J to 5 bases, leaving 10 bases not matched to a gene. CDR1 is SGHAT, CDR2 FQNNGV, per germline. The CDR3, as DNA: TGTGCCAGCAGCACTATCTACAGGGGGCTCCACGAGCAGTACTTC. Amino acid sequence: CASSTIYRGLHEQYF. Supplemented by reference TRBV11-2 and TRBJ2-7, the full variable domain reads EAGVAQSPRYKIIEKRQSVAFWCNPISGHATLYWYQQILGQGPKLLIQFQNNGVVDDSQLPKDRFSAERLKGVDSTLKIQPAKLEDSAVYLCASSTIYRGLHEQYFGPGTRLTVT.

In its sample, this clone was seen once. The chain uses TRBV9 and TRBJ2-7; 8 bases are a match to TRBD1. The CDR3 has 14 amino acids. With V trimmed by 5 bases and J by 0 bases, 4 bases remained unmatched. Germline V gene sequence: CDR1 SGDLS, CDR2 YYNGEE. The CDR3 region has the DNA TGTGCCAGCAGTGGGGGACAGGACTCCTACGAGCAGTACTTC. Its protein product is CASSGGQDSYEQYF.

The chain joins TRBV5-4 to TRBJ2-7, with D possibly TRBD2 on 6 matching bases. Looked up from germline, CDR1 is SGHNT and CDR2 is YYREEE (reference sequence). This CDR3 is 14 amino acids long. Trimming pared 2 bases from V and 3 bases from J, leaving 12 bases between. CDR3 sequence (DNA): TGTGCCAGCAGCTTTGCGGGGCCCTTCTACGAGCAGTACTTC. Its protein is CASSFAGPFYEQYF.

The gene calls are TRBV19 and TRBJ2-7; weak D call: TRBD2 (6 bases). Germline V CDR1 and CDR2: LNHDA, SQIVND (reference sequence). V was clipped by 8 bases and J by 3 bases, with 11 bases between them. The CDR3 sequence is 12 residues long. CDR3 in amino acids: CASGGDGYEQYF. CDR3 coding DNA: TGTGCCAGTGGCGGGGACGGCTACGAGCAGTACTTC.

The chain uses TRBV6-6 and TRBJ1-1; D unresolved. V was pared by 2 bases and J by 5 bases, with 15 bases between. Looked up from germline, CDR1 is MNHNY and CDR2 is SVGAGI (reference sequence). CDR3 size: 15 residues. The CDR3 region has the DNA TGTGCCAGCAGTTACGAAGGGAGCGGGTTTACTGAAGCTTTCTTT. Protein: CASSYEGSGFTEAFF.

The rearrangement links TRBV4-3 to TRBJ1-1, with D possibly being TRBD1 (6 bases). The CDR3 has 13 amino acids. Between the trimmed V and J ends, which lost 4 bases and 6 bases, there was a span of 12 bases. From germline, CDR1 is LGHNA and CDR2 YSLEER. The DNA of the CDR3 is TGCGCCAGCAGCCCCCCAGGGGTGGCTGAAGCTTTCTTT. Protein sequence: CASSPPGVAEAFF.

The chain links TRBV7-9 to TRBJ2-5; 8 nucleotides match TRBD2. Germline V CDR1 and CDR2: SEHNR, FQNEAQ (reference sequence). Unmatched junction bases numbered 6, after V lost 5 bases and J lost 1 base. The CDR3 is 15 amino acids. CDR3 coding DNA: TGTGCCAGCAGCCCTTCGGGAGGGGCCCAAGAGACCCAGTACTTC. Protein product: CASSPSGGAQETQYF. Using reference TRBV7-9 and TRBJ2-5 for the parts outside the CDR3, the full variable domain is DTGVSQNPRHKITKRGQNVTFRCDPISEHNRLYWYRQTLGQGPEFLTYFQNEAQLEKSRLLSDRFSAERPKGSFSTLEIQRTEQGDSAMYLCASSPSGGAQETQYFGPGTRLLVL.

Note on this clone: Other DNA sequences from this sample encode an identical CDR3 as well. The genes are TRBV27 and TRBJ2-7; 10 bases map to TRBD1. Germline V lookup: CDR1 MNHEY, CDR2 SMNVEV (reference sequence). The CDR3 consists of 16 residues. V dropped 2 bases and J dropped 0; count of bases not matched to a gene: 4. DNA of the CDR3: TGTGCCAGCAGTTTAGCCGGGACAGGGGCCTCCTACGAGCAGTACTTC. This encodes CASSLAGTGASYEQYF.

The chain combines TRBV30 with TRBJ2-3; no reliable D call. Germline CDR1 GTSNPN, CDR2 SVGIG (reference sequence). V dropped 0 bases and J dropped 0 bases, with 10 bases sitting between them. The length of the CDR3 is 15 residues. CDR3 sequence (DNA): TGTGCCTGGAGTGTAATGACATCTAGCACAGATACGCAGTATTTT. Translated, it gives CAWSVMTSSTDTQYF.

The chain carries TRBV29-1 and TRBJ1-1, with 10 positions matching TRBD1. The CDR3 covers 11 residues. The V and J ends lost 7 bases and 7 bases, in that order; junction bases with no gene match: 3. CDR1 is SQVTM, CDR2 ANQGSEA, per germline. The CDR3 DNA reads as TGCAGCGCCGGGACAGGGGTTGAAGCTTTCTTT. Translating it yields CSAGTGVEAFF.

The chain has TRBV19 and TRBJ2-7, with TRBD1 matching 8 bases. The CDR3 sequence is 15 residues long. V gave up 1 base and J gave up 3 bases; unmatched junction bases: 5. Germline V CDR1 and CDR2: LNHDA, SQIVND (reference sequence). CDR3 protein: CASSIGQGRYYEQYF. For the CDR3, the DNA is TGTGCCAGTAGTATAGGACAGGGGCGATACTACGAGCAGTACTTC.

V usage is TRBV4-1 and J usage is TRBJ1-1; D unresolved. CDR1 and CDR2 from the germline V gene are MGHRA and YSYEKL. CDR3 length equals 14 residues. With 3 bases removed from V and 1 base from J, the gap between germline ends came to 9 bases. CDR3 protein: CASSHLRSNTEAFF. CDR3 DNA sequence: TGCGCCAGCAGCCACCTCCGGTCGAACACTGAAGCTTTCTTT.